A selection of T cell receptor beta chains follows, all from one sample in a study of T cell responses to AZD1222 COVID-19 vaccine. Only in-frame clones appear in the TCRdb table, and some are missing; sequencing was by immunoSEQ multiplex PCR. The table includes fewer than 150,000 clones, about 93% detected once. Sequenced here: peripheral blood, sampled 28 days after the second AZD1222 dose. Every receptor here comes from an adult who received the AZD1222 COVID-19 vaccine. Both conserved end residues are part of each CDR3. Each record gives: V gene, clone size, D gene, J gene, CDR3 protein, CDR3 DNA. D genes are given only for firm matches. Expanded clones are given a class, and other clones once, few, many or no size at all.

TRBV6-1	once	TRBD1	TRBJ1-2	CASSETDRGHGYTF	TGTGCCAGCAGTGAGACCGACAGGGGGCATGGCTACACCTTC
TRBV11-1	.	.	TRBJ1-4	CASSFEGGPGEKLFF	TGTGCCAGCAGCTTTGAAGGCGGACCCGGGGAAAAACTGTTTTTT
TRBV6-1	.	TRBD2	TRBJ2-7	CASSERAGESHEQYF	TGTGCCAGCAGTGAACGAGCGGGGGAGTCCCACGAGCAGTACTTC
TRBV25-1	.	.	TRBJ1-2	CAKPQGSPNYGYTF	TGTGCCAAGCCGCAGGGATCTCCTAACTATGGCTACACCTTC
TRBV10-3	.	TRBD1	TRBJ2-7	CAISTGRAYEQYF	TGTGCCATTTCGACAGGGAGAGCCTACGAGCAGTACTTC
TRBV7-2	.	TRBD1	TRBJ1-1	CASSITGTANTEAFF	TGTGCCAGCAGCATAACCGGGACAGCGAACACTGAAGCTTTCTTT
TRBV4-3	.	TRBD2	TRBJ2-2	CASSQGGGSSGELFF	TGCGCCAGCAGCCAAGGCGGGGGATCGAGCGGGGAGCTGTTTTTT
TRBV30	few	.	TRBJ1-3	CAYGTYGNTIYF	TGTGCCTACGGGACATATGGAAACACCATATATTTT
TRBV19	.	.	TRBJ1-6	CASSPGAGSSYNSPLHF	TGTGCCAGTAGTCCTGGGGCAGGGAGCTCCTATAATTCACCCCTCCACTTT
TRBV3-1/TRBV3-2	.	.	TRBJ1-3	CASNSGTDGNTIYF	TGTGCCAGCAACTCCGGGACGGATGGAAACACCATATATTTT
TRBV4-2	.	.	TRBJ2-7	CASSQDRAGNYEQYF	TGTGCCAGCAGCCAAGATCGGGCAGGGAACTACGAGCAGTACTTC
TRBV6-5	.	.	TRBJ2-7	CASSYSRGRGLYEQYF	TGTGCCAGCAGTTACTCGAGAGGGAGGGGGCTCTACGAGCAGTACTTC
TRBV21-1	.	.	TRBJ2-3	CASSIELAGAFPSTDTQYF	TGTGCCAGCAGCATCGAACTAGCGGGGGCCTTCCCAAGCACAGATACGCAGTATTTT
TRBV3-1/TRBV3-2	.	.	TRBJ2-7	CASSQDALLPEQYF	TGTGCCAGCAGCCAAGATGCTCTACTACCCGAGCAGTACTTC
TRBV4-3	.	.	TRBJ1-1	CASSQVSDPGTEAFF	TGCGCCAGCAGCCAAGTTTCAGACCCGGGGACTGAAGCTTTCTTT
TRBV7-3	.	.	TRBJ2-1	CASSLGSGDEQFF	TGTGCCAGCAGCTTAGGGTCGGGCGATGAGCAGTTCTTC
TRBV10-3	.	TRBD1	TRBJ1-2	CAIRGEARGRLNYGYTF	TGTGCCATCAGGGGGGAGGCCAGGGGGCGCCTTAACTATGGCTACACCTTC
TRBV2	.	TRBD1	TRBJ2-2	CASSGTGNTGELFF	TGTGCCAGCTCCGGGACAGGAAACACCGGGGAGCTGTTTTTT
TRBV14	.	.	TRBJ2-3	CASSRFAGFYTDTQYF	TGTGCCAGCAGCCGATTCGCGGGGTTCTACACAGATACGCAGTATTTT
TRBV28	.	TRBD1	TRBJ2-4	CASSVTTGLAKNIQYF	TGTGCCAGCAGTGTAACGACAGGGCTAGCCAAAAACATTCAGTACTTC
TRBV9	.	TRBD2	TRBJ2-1	CASSNQGSGGVHTSYNEQFF	TGTGCCAGCAGCAACCAAGGAAGCGGGGGGGTCCATACCTCCTACAATGAGCAGTTCTTC
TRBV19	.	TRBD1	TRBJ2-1	CASRGRPGDRVGNEQFF	TGTGCCAGTAGGGGGAGACCTGGGGACAGGGTGGGCAATGAGCAGTTCTTC
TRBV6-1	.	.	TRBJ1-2	CASSEPTNIGTSYGYTF	TGTGCCAGCAGTGAACCGACTAATATAGGGACCTCCTATGGCTACACCTTC
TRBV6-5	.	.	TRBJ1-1	CASTPGRENTEAFF	TGTGCCAGTACCCCAGGGAGAGAAAACACTGAAGCTTTCTTT
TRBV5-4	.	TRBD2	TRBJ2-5	CASSPGGAPETQYF	TGTGCCAGCAGCCCCGGGGGGGCTCCGGAGACCCAGTACTTC
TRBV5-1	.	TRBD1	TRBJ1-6	CASSFAGTGESSSPLHF	TGCGCCAGCAGCTTTGCCGGGACAGGGGAATCTAGTTCACCCCTCCACTTT
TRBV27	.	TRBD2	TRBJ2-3	CASRATSGVADTQYF	TGTGCCAGCAGGGCTACTAGCGGGGTAGCAGATACGCAGTATTTT
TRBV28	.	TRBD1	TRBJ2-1	CASRRTGDGEQFF	TGTGCCAGCAGAAGGACAGGGGACGGTGAGCAGTTCTTC
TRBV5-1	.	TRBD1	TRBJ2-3	CASSLGQGYTDTQYF	TGCGCCAGCAGCTTGGGACAGGGGTACACAGATACGCAGTATTTT
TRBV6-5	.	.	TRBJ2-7	CASSYSIGDSYEQYF	TGTGCCAGCAGTTACTCTATCGGGGACTCCTACGAGCAGTACTTC
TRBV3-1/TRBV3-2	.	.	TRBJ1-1	CASSFDRTEAFF	TGTGCCAGCAGCTTTGATCGCACTGAAGCTTTCTTT
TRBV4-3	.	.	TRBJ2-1	CASSQVEGHEQFF	TGCGCCAGCAGCCAAGTTGAGGGGCATGAGCAGTTCTTC
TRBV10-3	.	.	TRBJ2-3	CAISGLGDTQYF	TGTGCCATCAGTGGTCTCGGGGATACGCAGTATTTT
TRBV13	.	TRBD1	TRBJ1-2	CASSLGKTGQFGGYTF	TGTGCCAGCAGCTTAGGGAAAACGGGACAGTTTGGGGGCTACACCTTC
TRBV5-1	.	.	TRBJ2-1	CASSLVGTPYNEQFF	TGCGCCAGCAGCTTGGTCGGGACACCTTACAATGAGCAGTTCTTC
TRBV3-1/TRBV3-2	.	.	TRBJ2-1	CASSHDGDEQFF	TGTGCCAGCAGCCATGACGGGGATGAGCAGTTCTTC
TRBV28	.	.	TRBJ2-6	CASRPNSGANVLTF	TGTGCCAGCAGACCGAACTCTGGGGCCAACGTCCTGACTTTC
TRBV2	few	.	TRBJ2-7	CASSQQGRWYEQYF	TGTGCCAGCAGTCAACAGGGCCGTTGGTACGAGCAGTACTTC
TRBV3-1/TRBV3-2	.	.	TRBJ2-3	CASSLASGSTDTQYF	TGTGCCAGCAGCCTAGCCTCGGGGAGCACAGATACGCAGTATTTT
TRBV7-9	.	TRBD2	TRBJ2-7	CASSSGLAGAADEQYF	TGTGCCAGCAGCTCGGGACTAGCGGGGGCGGCCGACGAGCAGTACTTC
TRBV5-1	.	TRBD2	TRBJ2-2	CASSLSGGRDTGELFF	TGCGCCAGCAGCTTGTCGGGGGGACGGGACACCGGGGAGCTGTTTTTT
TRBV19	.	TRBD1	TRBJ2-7	CASSSGGSYEQYF	TGTGCCAGTAGTTCAGGGGGCTCCTACGAGCAGTACTTC
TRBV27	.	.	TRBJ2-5	CASSLSSGEQYF	TGTGCCAGCAGTTTATCGTCCGGGGAACAGTACTTC
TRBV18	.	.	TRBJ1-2	CASSQHRDGDYGYTF	TGTGCCAGCTCCCAGCACCGGGACGGAGACTATGGCTACACCTTC
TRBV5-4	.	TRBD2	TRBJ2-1	CASSTSNSRLAGPPDNEQFF	TGTGCCAGCTCTACCTCAAACAGCAGACTAGCGGGGCCTCCCGACAATGAGCAGTTCTTC
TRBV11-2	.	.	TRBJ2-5	CASSFGNSNGQETQYF	TGTGCCAGCAGCTTTGGAAATTCGAACGGACAAGAGACCCAGTACTTC
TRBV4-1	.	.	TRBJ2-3	CASKDEPTSTDTQYF	TGCGCCAGCAAGGATGAACCGACTAGCACAGATACGCAGTATTTT
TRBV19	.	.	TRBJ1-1	CASSMGPQGRNTEAFF	TGTGCCAGTAGTATGGGGCCCCAGGGGCGAAACACTGAAGCTTTCTTT
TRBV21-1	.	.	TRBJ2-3	CASSKDGSVEDPTDTQYF	TGTGCCAGCAGCAAAGACGGAAGTGTGGAGGACCCCACAGATACGCAGTATTTT
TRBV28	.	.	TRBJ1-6	CASSFPDQGSPLHF	TGTGCCAGCAGTTTCCCCGACCAGGGCTCACCCCTCCACTTT
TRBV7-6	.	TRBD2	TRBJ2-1	CASSLRGLAGEYFF	TGTGCCAGCAGCTTAAGGGGACTAGCGGGGGAGTATTTCTTC
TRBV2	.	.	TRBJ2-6	CASSAREIGYISGANVLTF	TGTGCCAGCAGTGCCCGTGAGATCGGGTATATCTCTGGCGCCAACGTCCTGACTTTC
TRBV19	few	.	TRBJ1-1	CASSIVGKMNTEAFF	TGTGCCAGTAGTATAGTGGGGAAGATGAACACTGAAGCTTTCTTT
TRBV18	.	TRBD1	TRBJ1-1	CASSGTGGTEAFF	TGTGCCAGCTCAGGCACAGGGGGCACTGAAGCTTTCTTT
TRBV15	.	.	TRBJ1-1	CATSRAWQSSNRNTEAFF	TGTGCCACCAGCAGAGCGTGGCAAAGTTCGAACCGGAACACTGAAGCTTTCTTT
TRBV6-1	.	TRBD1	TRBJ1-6	CASSEIQGRSSPLHF	TGTGCCAGCAGTGAGATACAGGGGCGGTCTTCACCCCTCCACTTT
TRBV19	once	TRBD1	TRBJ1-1	CASSTNRGDTEAFF	TGTGCCAGTAGTACCAACAGGGGGGATACTGAAGCTTTCTTT
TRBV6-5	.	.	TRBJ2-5	CASSSLGRGETQYF	TGTGCCAGCTCTTCCTTAGGCCGTGGGGAGACCCAGTACTTC
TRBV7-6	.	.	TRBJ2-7	CASSPSRGPTTYEQYF	TGTGCCAGCAGCCCCTCGCGGGGGCCCACAACCTACGAGCAGTACTTC